The 18 T cell receptor beta chains given below trace back to one sample, sequenced in a study of blood T cell repertoires in COVID-19. Profiling relied on immunoSEQ multiplex PCR, and the TCRdb table lists in-frame clones only, not all of them. The table has around 100,000 clones, roughly four fifths seen once. The sample consisted of peripheral blood. These receptors were taken from an elderly woman with active or convalescent COVID-19.

This clone was seen just once. The rearrangement uses TRBV6-1 and TRBJ1-6; 9 bases are shared with TRBD1. Looked up from germline, CDR1 is MNHNS and CDR2 is SASEGT. The CDR3 totals 15 residues. The trim removed 2 bases at V and 10 bases at J, leaving 6 bases unmatched. DNA of the CDR3: TGTGCCAGCAGTGAACGACAGGGGGGTAGCTCACCCCTCCACTTT. Protein product: CASSERQGGSSPLHF.

The rearrangement uses TRBV28 and TRBJ1-2; 9 bases are shared with TRBD1. The CDR3 has 15 residues. Germline CDR1 reads MDHEN; CDR2 reads SYDVKM. V lost 6 bases, J lost 3 bases, and 8 bases stayed unmatched. In nucleotides, the CDR3 is TGTGCCAGCAGCCTGGGGACAGGGAGGGACTATGGCTACACCTTC. Its protein is CASSLGTGRDYGYTF.

This clone was seen only once. The CDR3 region is CASGRQGIYGYTF. CDR3 nucleotides: TGTGCTAGTGGTCGTCAGGGGATCTATGGCTACACCTTC. The V gene is TRBV12-5, the J gene TRBJ1-2, with D perhaps TRBD1 (6 bases). Trimming took 5 bases from V and 4 from J, leaving 11 bases between them. CDR3 size: 13 residues. Germline assignment: CDR1 LGHNT and CDR2 FRNRAP.

This chain uses TRBV5-5 with TRBJ1-2; TRBD1 aligns across 8 bases. CDR1 SGHKS and CDR2 YYEKEE come from the germline V gene (reference sequence). The CDR3 runs to 18 residues. V shed 0 bases, J shed 0 bases, and the junction held 10 bases outside the gene matches. DNA for the CDR3: TGTGCCAGCAGCTTGGGTTTAGGGACAGGAGTAACTAACTATGGCTACACCTTC. Its protein product is CASSLGLGTGVTNYGYTF.

J is TRBJ1-2 and V is TRBV3-1 (or the pseudogene TRBV3-2); D is uncertain. The CDR3 sequence is 15 residues long. Germline CDR1 is LGHDT and CDR2 is YNNKEL (reference sequence). Trimming removed 0 bases at V and 8 bases at J, with 16 bases between. In DNA, the CDR3 is TGTGCCAGCAGCCAAGATGAGGGTACGGTTCTAGGCTACACCTTC. Its translation: CASSQDEGTVLGYTF.

This sequence joins TRBV4-1 and TRBJ2-7, with D possibly matching TRBD2 (5 bases). CDR1 is MGHRA, CDR2 YSYEKL, per germline. The CDR3 runs 14 residues. With 1 base removed from V and 5 bases from J, the gap between germline ends came to 12 bases. CDR3 amino acids: CASSQGLLGNEQYF. CDR3 in DNA: TGCGCCAGCAGCCAAGGGCTACTAGGCAACGAGCAGTACTTC.

V gene TRBV25-1 combines with J gene TRBJ1-3, with a tentative D call TRBD1 (5 bases). This CDR3 comprises 14 residues. Trimming removed 8 bases at V and 2 bases at J, with 13 bases between. Germline CDR1 reads MGHDK; CDR2 reads SYGVNS. The CDR3 sequence: CASSPGTPGNTIYF. As DNA, the CDR3 is TGTGCCAGCTCCCCCGGGACTCCTGGAAACACCATATATTTT. The variable domain in full, completed from reference TRBV25-1 and TRBJ1-3, reads EADIYQTPRYLVIGTGKKITLECSQTMGHDKMYWYQQDPGMELHLIHYSYGVNSTEKGDLSSESTVSRIRTEHFPLTLESARPSHTSQYLCASSPGTPGNTIYFGEGSWLTVV.

This clone was seen a few times. The gene calls are TRBV7-2 and TRBJ1-6, with 7 nucleotides matching TRBD1. Germline CDR1 is SGHTA and CDR2 is FQGNSA. There are 13 residues in the CDR3. Unmatched junction bases numbered 3, after V lost 7 bases and J lost 6 bases. The CDR3 region is CASKGQVNSPLHF. The CDR3 nucleotides are TGTGCCAGCAAAGGACAGGTTAATTCACCCCTCCACTTT.

The chain links TRBV30 to TRBJ1-5; D perhaps matches TRBD1 (6 bases). V shed 7 bases and J shed 3 bases, with 22 bases lying between them. Germline CDR1 and CDR2: GTSNPN and SVGIG (reference sequence). CDR3 length equals 16 residues. The CDR3 DNA sequence: TGTGCCTACACCCATCCGACAGGATACTTCAATCAGCCCCAGCATTTT. Protein sequence: CAYTHPTGYFNQPQHF.

The chain is built from TRBV7-9 and TRBJ2-2; 7 nucleotides agree with TRBD2. The CDR3 is 19 residues long. Trimming took 8 bases from V and 1 from J; bases not matched to a gene: 19. The germline CDR1 and CDR2 sequences are SEHNR and FQNEAQ (reference sequence). The CDR3 sequence is CASGTDLAAAPLNTGELFF. CDR3 nucleotides: TGTGCCAGCGGGACGGACCTAGCGGCGGCACCGTTGAACACCGGGGAGCTGTTTTTT.

This clone was counted once. This chain uses TRBV28 with TRBJ2-4; possible D gene TRBD1, 5 bases. Germline CDR1 is MDHEN and CDR2 is SYDVKM. CDR3 size: 17 residues. V lost 3 bases and J lost 0, with 15 bases in between. The CDR3 DNA reads TGTGCCAGCAGTTTTGGGGCTCTCCCCCTAGCCAAAAACATTCAGTACTTC. Protein product: CASSFGALPLAKNIQYF. The full variable domain, completed using reference TRBV28 and TRBJ2-4, is DVKVTQSSRYLVKRTGEKVFLECVQDMDHENMFWYRQDPGLGLRLIYFSYDVKMKEKGDIPEGYSVSREKKERFSLILESASTNQTSMYLCASSFGALPLAKNIQYFGAGTRLSVL.

The chain joins TRBV6-5 to TRBJ2-7; weak D call: TRBD2 (7 bases). This CDR3 spans 14 amino acids. Germline V gene sequence: CDR1 MNHEY, CDR2 SVGAGI. Trimming removed 7 bases from V and 7 bases from J, with 20 bases in between. The CDR3 sequence: CASMRWGGLYEQYF. CDR3 sequence (DNA): TGTGCCAGCATGAGGTGGGGGGGCCTTTATGAGCAGTACTTC.

V and J are TRBV18 and TRBJ2-3; a possible D gene is TRBD2 (6 bases). The CDR3 contains 14 residues. The germline CDR1 and CDR2 sequences are KGHSH and LQKENI. V was trimmed by 6 bases and J by 3 bases, leaving 13 bases between them. The CDR3 DNA follows: TGTGCCAGCTCCACGGGAGATGTGACAGATACGCAGTATTTT. This translates into CASSTGDVTDTQYF.

This clone was recorded a few times. The chain employs TRBV6-6 and TRBJ1-6; 8 bases match TRBD1. V was clipped by 8 bases and J by 8 bases; unmatched bases: 8. Germline lookup yields CDR1 MNHNY and CDR2 SVGAGI (reference sequence). This CDR3 comprises 14 residues. The CDR3 DNA reads TGTGCCAGCTGGGGTCCAGGGGGCTATTCACCCCTCCACTTT. This encodes CASWGPGGYSPLHF.

The chain recombines TRBV27 with TRBJ1-1; 7 bases line up with TRBD1. The V gene's germline CDR1 is MNHEY and CDR2 SMNVEV (reference sequence). The CDR3 extends over 9 amino acids. V shed 11 bases and J 8 bases; nucleotides not matched to a gene: 2. The CDR3 is CAAGGEAFF. The DNA of the CDR3 is TGTGCCGCAGGGGGGGAAGCTTTCTTT.

The chain uses TRBV30 and TRBJ2-5; no firm D call. The V gene lost 5 bases and the J gene lost 5 bases, with 9 bases spanning the gap. This CDR3 is 11 amino acids long. Per the germline V gene, CDR1 is GTSNPN and CDR2 is SVGIG (reference sequence). The CDR3 reads CAWASRETQYF. The CDR3 nucleotides read TGTGCCTGGGCCTCCAGGGAGACCCAGTACTTC.

The rearrangement links TRBV18 to TRBJ2-1; unclear D gene. The germline V gene has CDR1 KGHSH and CDR2 LQKENI. Trimming pared 6 bases from V and 0 bases from J, leaving 15 bases between. CDR3 size: 16 residues. CDR3 loop: CASSPPRIRSYNEQFF. The CDR3 region has the DNA TGTGCCAGCTCGCCCCCTAGGATTCGCTCCTACAATGAGCAGTTCTTC.

This clone was counted once. The chain carries TRBV5-1 and TRBJ1-5; possible D gene TRBD1, 6 bases. The CDR3 has 15 amino acids. V was trimmed by 1 base and J by 7 bases, leaving 15 bases between them. Germline V gene lookup returns CDR1 SGHRS and CDR2 YFSETQ. The CDR3 sequence: CASSLSGGDGQPQHF. DNA for the CDR3: TGCGCCAGCAGCTTGTCGGGGGGCGATGGGCAGCCCCAGCATTTT.